This T cell receptor (beta chain) was sequenced for a study of radiation and T cells in renal cell carcinoma. Study results and limitations: In blood, top tumor clones expanded by 2 weeks, shrinking by 4.

On this clone itself: Its target is not known.

Time point noted: baseline pretreatment blood. Stated treatment: 15 Gy SBRT to primary tumor, nephrectomy 4 weeks later. Trimming shortened V by 5 bases and J by 5 bases, and 10 bases separated the two germline ends. Germline CDR1 LNHDA, CDR2 SQIVND (reference sequence). This CDR3 is 12 amino acids long. Data came from immunoSEQ multiplex PCR; TCRdb stores just in-frame clones and leaves some out. The repertoire includes 150,000 or so clones, about 87% of them detected once, and around 4% sits in the top ten. The sequence was obtained from a woman in her 70s with renal cell carcinoma. The sample consisted of blood, taken from a patient whose treatment included radiotherapy and nephrectomy. The V and J genes are TRBV19 and TRBJ2-7; D not certain. DNA of the CDR3: TGTGCCAGTAGTGCCAGGTATAACGAGCAGTACTTC. This codes for CASSARYNEQYF.